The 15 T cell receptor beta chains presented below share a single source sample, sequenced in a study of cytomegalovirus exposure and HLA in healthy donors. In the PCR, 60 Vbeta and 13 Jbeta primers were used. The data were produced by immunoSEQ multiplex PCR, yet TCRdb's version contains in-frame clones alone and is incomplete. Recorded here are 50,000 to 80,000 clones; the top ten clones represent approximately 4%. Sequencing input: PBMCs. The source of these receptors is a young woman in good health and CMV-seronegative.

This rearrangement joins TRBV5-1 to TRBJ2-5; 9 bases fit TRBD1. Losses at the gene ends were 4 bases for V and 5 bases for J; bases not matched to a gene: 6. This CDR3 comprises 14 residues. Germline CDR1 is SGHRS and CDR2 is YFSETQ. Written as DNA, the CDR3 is TGCGCCAGCAGCGCTGGGACAGGGAGGGAGACCCAGTACTTC. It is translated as CASSAGTGRETQYF.

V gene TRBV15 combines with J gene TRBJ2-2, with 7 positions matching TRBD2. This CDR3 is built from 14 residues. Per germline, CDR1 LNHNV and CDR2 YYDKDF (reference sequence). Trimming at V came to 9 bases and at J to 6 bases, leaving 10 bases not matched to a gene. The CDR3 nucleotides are TGTGCCACTAAAGCGGGGCGAGTTGCCGGGGAGCTGTTTTTT. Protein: CATKAGRVAGELFF.

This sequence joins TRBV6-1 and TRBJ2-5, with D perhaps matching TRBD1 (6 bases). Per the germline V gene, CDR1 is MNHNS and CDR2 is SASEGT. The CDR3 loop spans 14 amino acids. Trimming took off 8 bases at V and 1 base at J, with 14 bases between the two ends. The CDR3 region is CASRRLDSQETQYF. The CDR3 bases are TGTGCCAGCCGGCGCCTGGACAGCCAAGAGACCCAGTACTTC.

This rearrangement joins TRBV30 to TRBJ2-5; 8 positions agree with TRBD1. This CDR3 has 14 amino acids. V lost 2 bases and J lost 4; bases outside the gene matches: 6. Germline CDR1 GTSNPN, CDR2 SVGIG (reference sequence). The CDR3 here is CAWSPWTGTETQYF. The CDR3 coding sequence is TGTGCCTGGAGTCCCTGGACAGGGACAGAGACCCAGTACTTC.

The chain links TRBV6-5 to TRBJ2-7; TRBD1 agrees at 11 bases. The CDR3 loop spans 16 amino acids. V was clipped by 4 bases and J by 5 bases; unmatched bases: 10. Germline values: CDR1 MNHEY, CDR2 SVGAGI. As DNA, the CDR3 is TGTGCCAGCAGTTCCAAAACCGGGACAGGGGGACACGAGCAGTACTTC. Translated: CASSSKTGTGGHEQYF.

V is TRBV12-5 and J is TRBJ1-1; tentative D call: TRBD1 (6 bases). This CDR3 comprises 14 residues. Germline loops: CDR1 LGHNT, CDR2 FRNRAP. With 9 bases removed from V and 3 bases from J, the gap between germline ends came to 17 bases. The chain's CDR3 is CARGTRGGDTEAFF. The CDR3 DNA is TGTGCTAGGGGGACCAGGGGTGGGGACACTGAAGCTTTCTTT.

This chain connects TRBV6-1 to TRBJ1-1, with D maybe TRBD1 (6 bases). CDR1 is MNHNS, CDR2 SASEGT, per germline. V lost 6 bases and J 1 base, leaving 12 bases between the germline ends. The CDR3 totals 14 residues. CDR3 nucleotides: TGTGCCAGCAGAAGAGGGGGATCGAACACTGAAGCTTTCTTT. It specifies CASRRGGSNTEAFF.

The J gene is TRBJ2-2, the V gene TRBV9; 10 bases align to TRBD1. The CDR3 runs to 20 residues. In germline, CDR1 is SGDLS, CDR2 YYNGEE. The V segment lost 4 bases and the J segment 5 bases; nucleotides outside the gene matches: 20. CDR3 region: CASSSPGTGAPSLRTGELFF. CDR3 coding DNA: TGTGCCAGCAGCTCGCCCGGGACAGGGGCCCCCTCGTTGAGGACCGGGGAGCTGTTTTTT.

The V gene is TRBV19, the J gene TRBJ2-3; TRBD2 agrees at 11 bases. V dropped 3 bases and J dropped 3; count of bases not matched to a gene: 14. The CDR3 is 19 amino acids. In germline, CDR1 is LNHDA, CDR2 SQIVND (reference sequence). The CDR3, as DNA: TGTGCCAGTAGTATTAAGGGCAAGACTAGCGGGATTCTAACAGATACGCAGTATTTT. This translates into CASSIKGKTSGILTDTQYF.

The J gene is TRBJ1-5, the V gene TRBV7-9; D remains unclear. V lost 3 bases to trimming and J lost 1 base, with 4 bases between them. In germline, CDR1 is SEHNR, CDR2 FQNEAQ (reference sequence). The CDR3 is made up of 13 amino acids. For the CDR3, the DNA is TGTGCCAGCAGCTTTGGCAGCAATCAGCCCCAGCATTTT. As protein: CASSFGSNQPQHF.

The CDR3 nucleotides are TGTGCCAGCAGCTTCAGAGCTAGCGGCAATGAGCAGTTCTTC. Protein: CASSFRASGNEQFF. The genes are TRBV13 and TRBJ2-1, with 7 bases identical to TRBD2. CDR1 and CDR2 (germline): PRHDT, FYEKMQ (reference sequence). The CDR3 contains 14 residues. Trimming cost V 3 bases and J 6 bases; bases outside gene matches: 5.

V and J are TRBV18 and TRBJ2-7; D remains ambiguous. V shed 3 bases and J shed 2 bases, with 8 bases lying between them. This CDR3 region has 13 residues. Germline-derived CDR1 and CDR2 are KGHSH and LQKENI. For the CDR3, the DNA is TGTGCCAGCTCACCTTCCCAGACCTACGAGCAGTACTTC. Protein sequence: CASSPSQTYEQYF.

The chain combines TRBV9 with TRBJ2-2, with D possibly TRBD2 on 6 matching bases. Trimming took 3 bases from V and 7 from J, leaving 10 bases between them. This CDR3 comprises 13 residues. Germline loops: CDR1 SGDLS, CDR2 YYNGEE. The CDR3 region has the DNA TGTGCCAGCAGCGGGGGAGGCTTCGGGGAGCTGTTTTTT. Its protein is CASSGGGFGELFF.

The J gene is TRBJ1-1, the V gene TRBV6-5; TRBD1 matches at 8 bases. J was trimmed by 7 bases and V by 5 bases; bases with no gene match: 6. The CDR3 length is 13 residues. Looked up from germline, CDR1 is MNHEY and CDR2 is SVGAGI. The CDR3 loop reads CASSRPGTGEAFF. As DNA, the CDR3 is TGTGCCAGCAGTCGCCCGGGGACAGGTGAAGCTTTCTTT.

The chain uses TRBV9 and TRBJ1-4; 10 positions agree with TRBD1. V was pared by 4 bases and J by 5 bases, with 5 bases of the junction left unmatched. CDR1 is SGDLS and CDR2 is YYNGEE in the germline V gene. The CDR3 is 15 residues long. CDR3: CASSTDRGTNEKLFF. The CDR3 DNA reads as TGTGCCAGCAGCACGGACAGGGGGACGAATGAAAAACTGTTTTTT.